Detailed here is one T cell receptor (beta chain). Its antigen is not known. This PCR relied on a set of 60 Vbeta primers and 13 Jbeta primers. The protocol was immunoSEQ multiplex PCR, while the TCRdb copy is restricted to in-frame clones and leaves out a portion. The repertoire shows around 71,000 clones; the top ten hold less than 2%. The sample belongs to a study of cytomegalovirus exposure and HLA in healthy donors. Study findings and constraints: CMV serostatus was the only immune exposure information that was available.

V dropped 0 bases and J dropped 12 bases, with 17 bases sitting between them. CDR1 is MGHRA, CDR2 YSYEKL, per germline. This CDR3 is 14 amino acids long. The J gene is TRBJ1-2, the V gene TRBV4-1; D remains unclear. The clonotype originates from a woman aged 30 to 39 in good health and CMV-seronegative. The sample taken for sequencing was PBMCs. CDR3 DNA sequence: TGCGCCAGCAGCCAAGACGTGGTGGCAATCTCCCACACCTTC. It translates to CASSQDVVAISHTF.